Presented here are 18 T cell receptor beta chains from one specimen sequenced in a study of blood T cell repertoires in COVID-19. Data came from immunoSEQ multiplex PCR; TCRdb stores just in-frame clones and leaves some out. The table lists some 260,000 clones, roughly 88% of them singletons. The sequencing sample was made of peripheral blood. The receptors come from a woman aged 25 to 39 with COVID-19, enrolled during active disease.

The rearrangement links TRBV6-4 to TRBJ2-7; D unclear. V dropped 8 bases and J dropped 6 bases, with 11 bases sitting between them. CDR3 length: 11 amino acids. Germline CDR1 is MRHNA and CDR2 is SNTAGT. In DNA form, the CDR3 reads TGTGCCAGCGGGCGACGACGCGAGCAGTACTTC. This sequence encodes CASGRRREQYF.

The chain combines TRBV6-2 or TRBV6-3 with TRBJ1-2, with D possibly being TRBD1 (5 bases). The CDR3 has 16 residues. Germline V gives CDR1 MNHEY, CDR2 SVGEGT. Trimming took off 5 bases at V and 1 base at J, with 17 bases between the two ends. DNA of the CDR3: TGTGCCAGCAGTCCCTCGCCGGGAGGGGTTAACTATGGCTACACCTTC. This translates into CASSPSPGGVNYGYTF.

Concerning this clone: Different DNA sequences within this sample yield the same CDR3. The chain joins TRBV18 to TRBJ2-5; D is ambiguous. This CDR3 contains 11 residues. CDR1 and CDR2 (germline): KGHSH, LQKENI. The V end lost 5 bases, the J end lost 2 bases, and 3 bases lay between the germline ends. Here the CDR3 DNA reads TGTGCCAGCTCATCTCAAGAGACCCAGTACTTC. This codes for CASSSQETQYF.

The chain uses TRBV2 and TRBJ2-7; D is perhaps TRBD1 (6 bases). Germline V gene lookup returns CDR1 SNHLY and CDR2 FYNNEI. Trimming left V 7 bases short and J 1 base short, with 8 bases between. There are 12 residues in the CDR3. This CDR3 is CASTGDSYEQYV. The DNA of the CDR3 is TGTGCCAGCACAGGGGATTCCTACGAGCAGTACGTC.

V and J are TRBV4-1 and TRBJ2-3; TRBD2 matches 8 bases. The CDR3 totals 18 residues. The V gene end was trimmed by 3 bases and the J gene end by 4 bases; junction bases not matched to a gene: 15. Per germline, CDR1 MGHRA and CDR2 YSYEKL. The CDR3 DNA is TGCGCCAGCAGCCAGGATGGAGGGACTAGAAGGTTCCCAGATACGCAGTATTTT. Protein product: CASSQDGGTRRFPDTQYF.

This clone was counted between two and nine times. This rearrangement joins TRBV5-1 to TRBJ2-7; a weak D match, TRBD2 (5 bases). Trimming left V 3 bases short and J 5 bases short, with 18 bases between. The CDR3 length is 15 residues. Per germline, CDR1 SGHRS and CDR2 YFSETQ. The DNA for the CDR3 is TGCGCCAGCAGCTCAAACCGGGGTGGGAGCCACGAGCAGTACTTC. The encoded protein is CASSSNRGGSHEQYF.

V gene TRBV12-5 combines with J gene TRBJ1-1; no firm D call. V lost 0 bases to trimming and J lost 6 bases, with 11 bases between them. The CDR3 has 14 amino acids. Germline V gene data show CDR1 as LGHNT and CDR2 as FRNRAP. The DNA of the CDR3 is TGTGCTAGTGGTTTGGTACGGCGGGGATCTGAAGCTTTCTTT. It encodes CASGLVRRGSEAFF.

J is TRBJ2-1 and V is TRBV4-3; D is uncertain. CDR1 is LGHNA, CDR2 YSLEER, per germline. Trimming pared 0 bases from V and 12 bases from J, leaving 12 bases between. CDR3 length: 13 amino acids. CDR3 protein: CASSQEGLSGQFF. The CDR3 DNA sequence: TGCGCCAGCAGCCAAGAAGGTCTCTCGGGGCAGTTCTTC.

The V and J genes are TRBV29-1 and TRBJ2-1; TRBD2 might be the D (6 bases). Germline lookup yields CDR1 SQVTM and CDR2 ANQGSEA. V dropped 6 bases and J dropped 4 bases, with 31 bases sitting between them. The CDR3 covers 19 residues. CDR3 sequence (DNA): TGCAGCGTCGGTCGAGGGAGGCACCACTCTTCTAGTTCTTACAATGAGCAGTTCTTC. Protein product: CSVGRGRHHSSSSYNEQFF.

The V and J genes are TRBV5-8 and TRBJ2-2, with 12 bases aligning to TRBD1. Germline V gives CDR1 SGHTS, CDR2 YDEGEE. J gave up 3 bases and V 4 bases, and 1 base lay outside the gene matches. The CDR3 totals 15 residues. The CDR3 is CASSRDRGHTGELFF. The CDR3 nucleotides read TGTGCCAGCAGCAGGGACAGGGGGCACACCGGGGAGCTGTTTTTT.

The chain links TRBV5-6 to TRBJ1-2; the match to TRBD1 covers 7 bases. The germline V gene encodes CDR1 SGHDT and CDR2 YYEEEE. The CDR3 contains 14 residues. The V and J ends lost 0 bases and 6 bases, in that order; junction bases with no gene match: 5. The CDR3 reads CASSLGQGLDGYTF. The CDR3 DNA reads as TGTGCCAGCAGCTTGGGACAGGGACTGGATGGCTACACCTTC. The full variable domain, completed using reference TRBV5-6 and TRBJ1-2, is DAGVTQSPTHLIKTRGQQVTLRCSPKSGHDTVSWYQQALGQGPQFIFQYYEEEERQRGNFPDRFSGHQFPNYSSELNVNALLLGDSALYLCASSLGQGLDGYTFGSGTRLTVV.

The V call is TRBV5-6, the J call TRBJ2-1; TRBD2 matches at 9 bases. The germline CDR1 and CDR2 sequences are SGHDT and YYEEEE. The length of the CDR3 is 15 residues. V was pared by 2 bases and J by 5 bases, with 5 bases of the junction left unmatched. This CDR3 reads CASSLLAGADNEQFF. CDR3 nucleotides: TGTGCCAGCAGCTTATTAGCGGGGGCTGACAATGAGCAGTTCTTC.

This chain links TRBV28 with TRBJ1-1, with 7 bases matching TRBD1. CDR3 length: 14 amino acids. The germline V gene has CDR1 MDHEN and CDR2 SYDVKM. V shed 3 bases and J 5 bases; nucleotides not matched to a gene: 6. CDR3 DNA sequence: TGTGCCAGCAGTTTCCGACCAGGGGGAACTGAAGCTTTCTTT. As protein: CASSFRPGGTEAFF.

The chain employs TRBV19 and TRBJ1-1; 9 bases are shared with TRBD1. Germline assignment: CDR1 LNHDA and CDR2 SQIVND (reference sequence). After removal of 5 bases from V and 0 bases from J, the junction contained 7 bases not matched to a gene. The CDR3 sequence is 16 residues long. This chain's CDR3 is CASSPDRGPLNTEAFF. The CDR3 DNA reads TGTGCCAGTAGTCCGGACAGGGGCCCACTGAACACTGAAGCTTTCTTT. Combining the CDR3 with reference TRBV19 and TRBJ1-1 gives the whole variable domain DGGITQSPKYLFRKEGQNVTLSCEQNLNHDAMYWYRQDPGQGLRLIYYSQIVNDFQKGDIAEGYSVSREKKESFPLTVTSAQKNPTAFYLCASSPDRGPLNTEAFFGQGTRLTVV.

The gene calls are TRBV29-1 and TRBJ2-1; D perhaps matches TRBD2 (6 bases). Germline loops: CDR1 SQVTM, CDR2 ANQGSEA. CDR3 length: 16 residues. Trimming took off 1 base at V and 10 bases at J, with 23 bases between the two ends. In nucleotides, the CDR3 is TGCAGCGTTGAAGGGCGACTAGGCTCCTCCTCAGACGAGCAGTTCTTC. Translating gives CSVEGRLGSSSDEQFF.

The chain carries TRBV6-6 and TRBJ2-3; the match to TRBD2 covers 9 bases. The CDR3 contains 16 residues. Germline V gives CDR1 MNHNY, CDR2 SVGAGI (reference sequence). Trimming at V came to 6 bases and at J to 2 bases, leaving 9 bases not matched to a gene. Written as DNA, the CDR3 is TGTGCCAGCAGCCAGAGAGCGGGGGGTAACACAGATACGCAGTATTTT. Protein: CASSQRAGGNTDTQYF.

The chain employs TRBV6-1 and TRBJ1-1, with D perhaps matching TRBD1 (6 bases). Germline V gene data show CDR1 as MNHNS and CDR2 as SASEGT. V was shortened by 2 bases and J by 3 bases, with 13 bases between the two germline ends. The CDR3 length is 15 residues. The DNA for the CDR3 is TGTGCCAGCAGTGAACTTACAGGGTATGACACTGAAGCTTTCTTT. It codes for CASSELTGYDTEAFF.

This chain connects TRBV20-1 to TRBJ2-1; D remains ambiguous. Germline V gives CDR1 DFQATT, CDR2 SNEGSKA (reference sequence). The CDR3 runs to 11 residues. V was cut by 8 bases and J by 4 bases, with 9 bases left in between. The CDR3 region has the DNA TGCAGTACCAGCGAATACAATGAGCAGTTCTTC. Its protein product is CSTSEYNEQFF.